Each of the 6 T cell receptor beta chains below was sequenced from the same sample in a study of T cell responses to AZD1222 COVID-19 vaccine (dated by TCRdb to the early 2020s). The library was prepared using the immunoSEQ multiplex PCR assay. TCRdb mirrors the immuneACCESS table, restricted to in-frame sequences. Some clones are absent from its copies; in checked studies, under half trace to an unresolved V gene, and the reason for the others is unknown. This sample holds 150,000 or so clones; about 90% were observed only once. Around 1% of the sample comes from the top ten. This sample's time point label indicates: about 28 days (+/-7) after the second vaccine dose. Here the sequenced sample was peripheral blood, taken 28 days after the second AZD1222 dose. Receptors originate from an adult who received the AZD1222 COVID-19 vaccine.

In its sample, this clone was seen once. This chain links TRBV5-1 with TRBJ1-2, with TRBD1 matching over 10 bases. The CDR3 runs 13 residues. Germline trimming cut 4 bases from V and 8 bases from J; bases unmatched to any gene: 5. The germline gives CDR1 SGHRS, CDR2 YFSETQ. The CDR3: CASSNGTGVGYTF. The CDR3 nucleotides read TGCGCCAGCAGCAACGGGACAGGGGTCGGCTACACCTTC.

This clone is a singleton in its sample. J is TRBJ2-5 and V is TRBV30; D possibly corresponds to TRBD1 (6 bases). Trimming shortened V by 3 bases and J by 4 bases, and 12 bases separated the two germline ends. The CDR3 totals 13 residues. Germline CDR1 is GTSNPN and CDR2 is SVGIG (reference sequence). The CDR3 DNA sequence: TGTGCCTGGAGCCTTTTGGGGGCAGAGACCCAGTACTTC. Translation: CAWSLLGAETQYF.

The rearrangement joins TRBV3-1 (or the pseudogene TRBV3-2) to TRBJ1-6; no reliable D call. The germline V gene encodes CDR1 LGHDT and CDR2 YNNKEL (reference sequence). The V gene lost 4 bases and the J gene lost 12 bases, with 16 bases spanning the gap. CDR3 length: 14 amino acids. The CDR3 reads CASSLLSPTGPLHF. The CDR3, as DNA: TGTGCCAGCAGCCTCCTGTCCCCTACCGGACCCCTCCACTTT.

The chain links TRBV24-1 to TRBJ2-5; tentatively, D is TRBD2 (6 bases). This CDR3 comprises 13 residues. Trimming took off 5 bases at V and 5 bases at J, with 11 bases between the two ends. Looked up from germline, CDR1 is KGHDR and CDR2 is SFDVKD. The CDR3 region is CATSGGGVETQYF. In nucleotides, the CDR3 is TGTGCCACCAGTGGAGGAGGGGTTGAGACCCAGTACTTC.

V usage is TRBV2 and J usage is TRBJ1-1, with D possibly TRBD1 on 6 matching bases. Germline CDR1 SNHLY, CDR2 FYNNEI. This CDR3 spans 13 amino acids. Trimming stripped 4 bases from V and 1 base from J, with 7 bases between. The CDR3 region is CASSGTANTEAFF. As DNA, the CDR3 is TGTGCCAGCAGTGGGACAGCGAACACTGAAGCTTTCTTT.

This clone was observed once. This chain uses TRBV27 with TRBJ1-5; 8 bases agree with TRBD1. The CDR3 is 17 amino acids. Germline trimming cut 10 bases from V and 0 bases from J; bases unmatched to any gene: 14. Germline V CDR1 and CDR2: MNHEY, SMNVEV (reference sequence). CDR3 region: CATRQGTGLYSNQPQHF. The CDR3 nucleotides read TGTGCCACCCGACAGGGGACGGGACTTTATAGCAATCAGCCCCAGCATTTT.